The sequence of this TCR beta chain was determined in a study of blood T cell repertoires in COVID-19 (dated by TCRdb to 2018 to 2021). A note on the overall study: Samples from collaborators originated in the United States, Italy and Spain and spanned both the acute and convalescent phases of COVID-19. The repertoires were released in a freely available public database intended as a resource for research on the immune response to SARS-CoV-2. Sample metadata almost always included a de-identified subject ID, COVID-19 status, age in years and sex. The samples were drawn from the first 160 participants of the ongoing ImmuneRACE study and from 950 to 1,500 subjects provided by 6 global collaborators. The material from the prospective study consisted of cDNA or gDNA derived from T cells, B-cell-depleted T cells, or PBMCs. Subjects who had been exposed to COVID-19, were actively infected with it, or had recovered from it provided the deeply sampled blood TCRbeta repertoires that made up the dataset. HLA class I and class II types, where available, came from metadata supplied by the sample provider rather than from assay-based typing.

Looking up the germline V gene yields CDR1 SGDLS and CDR2 YYNGEE. The V end loses 8 bases and the J end loses 1 base, and a stretch of 6 bases separates them. The CDR3 numbers 11 residues from cysteine through phenylalanine. Only the CDR3 DNA stays, 33 bases, in frame from base 1. The paper's findings and limits, for the study overall: The quantity of clinical and demographic metadata differed by source and by participant and was supplied without curation.

The immunoSEQ Assay, a bias-controlled multiplex PCR, was used to amplify TCRbeta CDR3 regions from genomic DNA. As for the authors' bioinformatics: Within the assay, amplification of reference gene primers was used to estimate how many nucleated cells each sample contained. To quantify the absolute abundance of each unique TCRbeta CDR3 rearrangement, sequence reads were collapsed and filtered. For each sample, productive Simpson clonality was calculated as the square root of Simpson's diversity index across productive rearrangements. The table was pulled from immuneACCESS by TCRdb, which kept in-frame rearrangements only. Such tables lose some clones; where checked, under half of the loss comes from unresolved V genes, and the rest has no known cause. That table gives V, J and clone size, and the DNA gave D and trimming. This sample comprises 350,000 to 450,000 clones, roughly 90% of them detected only once. 0.86% of the sample goes to the ten largest clones.

Participants in the prospective study were enrolled through a virtual design, were aged about 18 to 100 years, and lived in 20 to 30 United States geographic areas. In the prospective study, cohorts were assigned on the basis of participant-reported clinical history obtained from a screening survey and a study questionnaire. Exposed participants were defined as having been in contact with someone with a PCR-confirmed or clinician-diagnosed COVID-19 case within 2 weeks of study entry. Each participant in the prospective study had whole blood, serum and a nasopharyngeal or oropharyngeal swab collected by mobile phlebotomists. Additional blood draws and questionnaires over a roughly two-month period could optionally be provided by prospective study participants. Before DNA extraction, prospective study blood samples were shipped either frozen or at room temperature. Of note for this clone: This clone's antigen is unknown. No base-level quality is on record; no much larger clone is a single base apart.

The TCR sequence derives from a middle-aged woman who had been exposed to COVID-19. Recombination connected TRBV9 to TRBJ2-5; the D gene lacks a confident call. Specimen: PBMCs or T cells enriched from blood (not recorded which). Read as DNA, the sequence is TGTGCCAGTCTACTCCAAGAGACCCAGTACTTC. Translated, this is CASLLQETQYF.